A single sample gave rise to the 18 T cell receptor beta chains below, sequenced in a study of regulatory T cells in long-lasting Graves disease. Sequencing libraries for TCR beta were prepared with iRepertoire HTBI primers and Arm-PCR of CDR3 regions. A single record per CDR3 protein comes from TCRdb applying MiXCR to the multiplex PCR reads. The sample holds about 540,000 distinct CDR3 sequences; roughly 13% are singletons and the top ten take approximately 9.3%. Time point meaning: newly diagnosed GD, antithyroid drugs for less than 3 months. TCR sequences were obtained from RNA taken from PBMCs. This same sample was also taken into another study, of T cells in Graves' hyperthyroidism and ophthalmopathy.

Material: peripheral blood mononuclear cells (PBMCs), obtained at new diagnosis, from a patient treated with antithyroid drugs. These receptors came from a young man with Graves disease.

This clonotype was seen repeatedly, ten times or more. The rearrangement links TRBV5-1 to TRBJ2-1; 11 bases line up with TRBD2. Germline CDR1 reads SGHRS; CDR2 reads YFSETQ. Trimming took 5 bases from V and 0 from J; bases not matched to a gene: 7. CDR3 length: 17 residues. CDR3 amino acids: CASSALAGGSSYNEQFF. The CDR3, as DNA: TGCGCCAGCAGTGCGCTAGCGGGAGGAAGCTCCTACAATGAGCAGTTCTTC.

This clonotype was detected many times. V usage is TRBV20-1 and J usage is TRBJ1-1, with D uncertain. The CDR3 has 14 amino acids. Trimming cost V 1 base and J 4 bases, with 13 bases left between them. The germline V gene encodes CDR1 DFQATT and CDR2 SNEGSKA (reference sequence). For the CDR3, the DNA is TGCAGTGCTAGAGGGTCTTTCGGAGGCACTGAAGCTTTCTTT. Protein sequence: CSARGSFGGTEAFF.

The V gene is TRBV7-9, the J gene TRBJ1-4; D might be TRBD1 (6 bases). The germline V and J ends were trimmed by 9 bases and 7 bases, with 15 bases remaining between them. Germline CDR1 is SEHNR and CDR2 is FQNEAQ (reference sequence). The CDR3 is 13 residues long. CDR3 region: CASGRGTTEKLFF. CDR3 sequence (DNA): TGTGCCAGTGGTAGGGGGACCACTGAAAAACTGTTTTTT.

The table lists this clonotype with many counts. The chain joins TRBV29-1 to TRBJ1-1; D might be TRBD1 (5 bases). This CDR3 is 13 amino acids long. Trimming cost V 6 bases and J 1 base, with 12 bases left between them. Germline-derived CDR1 and CDR2 are SQVTM and ANQGSEA. Here the CDR3 DNA reads TGCAGCGTGGGGGGGTTGGGGAACACTGAAGCTTTCTTT. It yields the protein CSVGGLGNTEAFF.

This clonotype was detected many times. This chain uses TRBV24-1 with TRBJ2-1; 8 bases fit TRBD2. With 5 bases clipped from V and 3 bases from J, the junction kept 2 bases outside the gene matches. The CDR3 consists of 14 residues. Germline CDR1 KGHDR, CDR2 SFDVKD. The CDR3 is CATSASGYYNEQFF. CDR3 coding DNA: TGTGCCACCAGTGCTAGCGGGTACTACAATGAGCAGTTCTTC.

This clonotype occurred a few times. The junction and the germline gene differ at one end; a read error may be behind it. The V gene is TRBV7-9, the J gene TRBJ2-3; tentatively, D is TRBD2 (6 bases). The CDR3 covers 14 residues. Germline V gene data show CDR1 as SEHNR and CDR2 as FQNEAQ (reference sequence). Here the CDR3 reads CASGLGGSTDTQYF. The CDR3 region has the DNA TGTGCCAGCGGCTTAGGAGGGAGCACAGATACGCAGTATTTT. Full variable domain (missing parts from reference TRBV7-9 and TRBJ2-3): DTGVSQNPRHKITKRGQNVTFRCDPISEHNRLYWYRQTLGQGPEFLTYFQNEAQLEKSRLLSDRFSAERPKGSFSTLEIQRTEQGDSAMYLCASGLGGSTDTQYFGPGTRLTVL.

This chain joins TRBV20-1 and TRBJ2-3; no firm D call. The CDR3 consists of 15 residues. CDR1 is DFQATT, CDR2 SNEGSKA, per germline (reference sequence). V lost 5 bases to trimming and J lost 3 bases, with 18 bases between them. CDR3 DNA sequence: TGCAGTGCTCCGGTGGGCTTTGTGACGACAGATACGCAGTATTTT. It translates to CSAPVGFVTTDTQYF.

This clonotype was detected many times. CDR3 loop: CASSPAGNSGNTIYF. CDR3 nucleotide sequence: TGTGCCAGCTCACCAGCAGGAAACTCTGGAAACACCATATATTTT. The V gene is TRBV18, the J gene TRBJ1-3; D ambiguous. Deletions cut 2 bases from V and 0 bases from J, with 8 bases between. There are 15 residues in the CDR3. Germline V CDR1 and CDR2: KGHSH, LQKENI.

The chain joins TRBV9 to TRBJ2-1; D unresolved. CDR1 and CDR2 (germline): SGDLS, YYNGEE. The germline V and J ends were trimmed by 4 bases and 1 base, with 12 bases remaining between them. The CDR3 is 15 amino acids. The CDR3 loop reads CASSKTGPSYNEQFF. Here the CDR3 DNA reads TGTGCCAGCAGCAAGACGGGTCCTTCCTACAATGAGCAGTTCTTC. The variable domain in full, completed from reference TRBV9 and TRBJ2-1, reads DSGVTQTPKHLITATGQRVTLRCSPRSGDLSVYWYQQSLDQGLQFLIQYYNGEERAKGNILERFSAQQFPDLHSELNLSSLELGDSALYFCASSKTGPSYNEQFFGPGTRLTVL.

CDR3 sequence reads: CSAPSQGGGNTIYF. The DNA of the CDR3 is TGCAGTGCTCCATCACAGGGTGGTGGAAACACCATATATTTT. The gene calls are TRBV20-1 and TRBJ1-3, with D possibly being TRBD1 (6 bases). Germline assignment: CDR1 DFQATT and CDR2 SNEGSKA (reference sequence). Trimming left V 5 bases short and J 3 bases short, with 14 bases between. This CDR3 is 14 amino acids long.

The J gene is TRBJ2-3, the V gene TRBV12-3 or TRBV12-4, with 10 bases identical to TRBD2. V was pared by 6 bases and J by 1 base, with 10 bases of the junction left unmatched. This CDR3 has 17 amino acids. CDR3 sequence (DNA): TGTGCCAGCAGCGAGGGGCTAGCGGGAGTCGGCACAGATACGCAGTATTTT. Its translation: CASSEGLAGVGTDTQYF.

This clonotype came up many times. The chain employs TRBV20-1 and TRBJ2-4; TRBD1 matches 7 bases. Germline CDR1 is DFQATT and CDR2 is SNEGSKA (reference sequence). The CDR3 length is 15 residues. Trimming at V came to 3 bases and at J to 3 bases, leaving 8 bases not matched to a gene. The chain's CDR3 is CSARALGTDKNIQYF. For the CDR3, the DNA is TGCAGTGCTAGGGCCCTCGGGACAGACAAAAACATTCAGTACTTC.

This clonotype appeared a few times. The chain has TRBV4-1 and TRBJ2-3, with 8 bases fitting TRBD2. Losses at the gene ends were 0 bases for V and 5 bases for J; bases not matched to a gene: 7. CDR1 is MGHRA and CDR2 is YSYEKL in the germline V gene. CDR3 size: 16 residues. In DNA form, the CDR3 reads TGCGCCAGCAGCCAAGAGTCGACTAGCGCCCGAGATACGCAGTATTTT. It is translated as CASSQESTSARDTQYF.

V usage is TRBV5-1 and J usage is TRBJ1-6, with TRBD1 matching over 8 bases. Germline lookup yields CDR1 SGHRS and CDR2 YFSETQ. With V trimmed by 0 bases and J by 10 bases, 12 bases remained unmatched. The length of the CDR3 is 17 residues. The CDR3 nucleotides are TGCGCCAGCAGCTTGGTGTGGCCGGGACAGGCTGAATCACCCCTCCACTTT. It yields the protein CASSLVWPGQAESPLHF.

The table lists this clonotype with many counts. The chain combines TRBV2 with TRBJ2-1, with D maybe TRBD1 (5 bases). V was clipped by 2 bases and J by 9 bases, with 14 bases between them. Germline V gives CDR1 SNHLY, CDR2 FYNNEI. The CDR3 consists of 14 residues. The CDR3 region has the DNA TGTGCCAGCAGTGAAAGTAGCAGGGTGGGTGAGCAGTTCTTC. Translation gives CASSESSRVGEQFF.

This rearrangement joins TRBV20-1 to TRBJ2-3; 13 nucleotides align to TRBD2. The CDR3 has 17 amino acids. V dropped 1 base and J dropped 5; count of bases not matched to a gene: 9. The germline CDR1 and CDR2 sequences are DFQATT and SNEGSKA (reference sequence). This chain's CDR3 is CSARATSGRGTGDTQYF. CDR3 sequence (DNA): TGCAGTGCTAGAGCTACTAGCGGGAGGGGGACTGGAGATACGCAGTATTTT.

The chain carries TRBV12-5 and TRBJ2-5; the match to TRBD2 covers 8 bases. This CDR3 comprises 15 residues. With 7 bases clipped from V and 7 bases from J, the junction kept 14 bases outside the gene matches. The germline CDR1 and CDR2 sequences are LGHNT and FRNRAP. The CDR3 here is CASAGAGEGLGTQYF. Here the CDR3 DNA reads TGTGCTAGTGCCGGAGCGGGAGAGGGCTTAGGGACCCAGTACTTC.

At least ten counts were recorded for this clonotype. The chain recombines TRBV29-1 with TRBJ1-2, with D hard to call. This CDR3 contains 13 residues. The germline V gene encodes CDR1 SQVTM and CDR2 ANQGSEA. In DNA, the CDR3 is TGCACGGTTGGTAATCCCGAAAACTATGGCTACACCTTC. This codes for CTVGNPENYGYTF.